This T cell receptor beta chain is from a study of blood T cell repertoires in COVID-19. TCRdb's copy holds only in-frame clones and misses some; the assay was immunoSEQ multiplex PCR. The sample lists over 150,000 clones; around 78% were seen once. Germline V gives CDR1 MGHRA, CDR2 YSYEKL. There are 17 residues in the CDR3. After removal of 0 bases from V and 5 bases from J, the junction contained 7 bases not matched to a gene. The source of this sequence is an elderly man with acute or convalescent COVID-19. The sample taken for sequencing was peripheral blood. V is TRBV4-1 and J is TRBJ2-2; 9 positions match TRBD1. The CDR3 nucleotides are TGCGCCAGCAGCCAAGATTTCGCCGGACAGGGGACCGGGGAGCTGTTTTTT. Translated: CASSQDFAGQGTGELFF.